This is a list of T cell receptor beta chains from one sample in a study of T cell responses to AZD1222 COVID-19 vaccine. Sequenced by immunoSEQ multiplex PCR; TCRdb stores in-frame clones only, minus some. The data contain more than 95,000 clones, around 86% of them singletons. The material was peripheral blood, obtained 28 days after the second dose of the MenACWY control vaccine. The receptors derive from an adult who received the MenACWY meningococcal vaccine as a control. Both conserved end residues are part of each CDR3. The order of the fields is D gene, V gene, J gene, clone size, CDR3 DNA, CDR3 protein. The D gene is left open where the match is weak. Some rows have no size entry. The others give once, few or many, or a class for an expanded clone.

-	TRBV4-3	TRBJ2-1	-	TGCGCCAGCAGCCAAGATCGGTTCGATGGTGAGCAGTTCTTC	CASSQDRFDGEQFF
-	TRBV19	TRBJ1-5	-	TGTGCCAGTACTCCGCTACAGGGCTTCAATCAGCCCCAGCATTTT	CASTPLQGFNQPQHF
-	TRBV11-1	TRBJ2-1	-	TGTGCCAGCAGCTTAGTACGGGCAGGGCTCTACAATGAGCAGTTCTTC	CASSLVRAGLYNEQFF
-	TRBV7-3	TRBJ2-5	once	TGTGCCAGCAGCTTAACAGGGTTGGGAGAGACCCAGTACTTC	CASSLTGLGETQYF
TRBD1	TRBV6-1	TRBJ2-7	-	TGTGCCAGCAGTGAAGTCCAGAGAGGACAGGGATTGTCCTACGAGCAGTACTTC	CASSEVQRGQGLSYEQYF
-	TRBV6-1	TRBJ1-2	-	TGTGCCAGCAGTGAAGCGTACCGGAATGCAGGGATGAATGGCTACACCTTC	CASSEAYRNAGMNGYTF
-	TRBV19	TRBJ2-1	-	TGTGCCAGTAGTATACCCAGGGGCTACAATGAGCAGTTCTTC	CASSIPRGYNEQFF
-	TRBV7-8	TRBJ1-6	-	TGTGCCAGCAGCTTAGCGCAAGCAAATTCCCCCCTCCACTTT	CASSLAQANSPLHF
-	TRBV21-1	TRBJ2-7	-	TGTGCCAGCAGCCCGACCTTTTGGCCCCGCTACGAGCAGTACTTC	CASSPTFWPRYEQYF
-	TRBV5-1	TRBJ2-3	-	TGCGCCAGCAGATCAGCACTAAGCACAGATACGCAGTATTTT	CASRSALSTDTQYF
TRBD1	TRBV28	TRBJ1-1	once	TGTGCCAGCAGCCTAGGACAGGGTATATTAGCTTTCTTT	CASSLGQGILAFF
-	TRBV4-3	TRBJ2-6	-	TGCGCCAGCAGCCAAGATGTCCAGGGACGATACTCTGGGGCCAACGTCCTGACTTTC	CASSQDVQGRYSGANVLTF
-	TRBV7-2	TRBJ2-7	-	TGTGCCAGCAGCTTAGGGTGGGCAGGTACCTACGAGCAGTACTTC	CASSLGWAGTYEQYF
TRBD1	TRBV5-1	TRBJ1-2	once	TGCGCCAGCAGCTTGGTACCAGGGGGGGACTATGGCTACACCTTC	CASSLVPGGDYGYTF
-	TRBV7-9	TRBJ2-3	once	TGTGCCAGCAGCCCCCGGGCGGGGGCGGTGGATACGCAGTATTTT	CASSPRAGAVDTQYF
TRBD2	TRBV4-1	TRBJ2-5	once	TGCGCCAGCAGCCAAGCCGGCGGGGGGGCGTCAGGAGAGACCCAGTACTTC	CASSQAGGGASGETQYF
-	TRBV19	TRBJ1-1	few	TGTGCCAGTAGCAGGGGTATGAACACTGAAGCTTTCTTT	CASSRGMNTEAFF
TRBD1	TRBV30	TRBJ1-4	-	TGTGCCTGCTCGACAGGGGGCTTTGAAAAACTGTTTTTT	CACSTGGFEKLFF
TRBD1	TRBV7-9	TRBJ1-4	-	TGTGCCAGCAGCGGGACAGGCTTTAATGAAAAACTGTTTTTT	CASSGTGFNEKLFF
-	TRBV2	TRBJ1-1	-	TGTGCCAGCACCAAGAACACTGAAGCTTTCTTT	CASTKNTEAFF